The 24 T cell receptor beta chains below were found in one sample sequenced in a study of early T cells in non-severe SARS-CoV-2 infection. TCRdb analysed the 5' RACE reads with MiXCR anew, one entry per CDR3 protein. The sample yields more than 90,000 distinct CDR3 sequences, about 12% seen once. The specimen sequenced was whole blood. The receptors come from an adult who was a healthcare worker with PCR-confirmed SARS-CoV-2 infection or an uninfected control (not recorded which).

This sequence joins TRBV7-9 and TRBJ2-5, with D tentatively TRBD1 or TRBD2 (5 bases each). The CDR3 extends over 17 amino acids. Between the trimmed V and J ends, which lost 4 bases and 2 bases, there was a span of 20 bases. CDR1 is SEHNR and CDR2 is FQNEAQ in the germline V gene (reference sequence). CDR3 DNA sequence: TGTGCCAGCAGCTCCTGGTGGGACCAGGGATTTCAAGAGACCCAGTACTTC. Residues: CASSSWWDQGFQETQYF. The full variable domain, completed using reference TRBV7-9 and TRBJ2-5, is DTGVSQNPRHKITKRGQNVTFRCDPISEHNRLYWYRQTLGQGPEFLTYFQNEAQLEKSRLLSDRFSAERPKGSFSTLEIQRTEQGDSAMYLCASSSWWDQGFQETQYFGPGTRLLVL.

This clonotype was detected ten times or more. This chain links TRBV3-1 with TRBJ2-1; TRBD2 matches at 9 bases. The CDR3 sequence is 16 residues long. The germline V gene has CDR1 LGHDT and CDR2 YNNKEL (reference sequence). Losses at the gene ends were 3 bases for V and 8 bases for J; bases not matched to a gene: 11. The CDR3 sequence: CASSHTRTSALDEQFF. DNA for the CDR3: TGTGCCAGCAGCCATACCAGGACTAGCGCGTTGGATGAGCAGTTCTTC.

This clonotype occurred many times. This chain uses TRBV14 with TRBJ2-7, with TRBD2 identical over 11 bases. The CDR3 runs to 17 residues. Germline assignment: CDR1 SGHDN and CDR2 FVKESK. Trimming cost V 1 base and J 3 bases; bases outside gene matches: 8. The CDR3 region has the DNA TGTGCCAGCAGCCAAGGTGGGGGACTAGCGGCTTACTACGAGCAGTACTTC. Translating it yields CASSQGGGLAAYYEQYF.

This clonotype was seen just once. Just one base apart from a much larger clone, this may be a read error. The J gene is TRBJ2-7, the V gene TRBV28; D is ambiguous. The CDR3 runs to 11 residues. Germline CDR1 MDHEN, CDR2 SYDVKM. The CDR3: CDSSISYEQYF. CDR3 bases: TGTGACAGCAGCATTTCCTACGAGCAGTACTTC. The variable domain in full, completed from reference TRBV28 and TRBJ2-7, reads DVKVTQSSRYLVKRTGEKVFLECVQDMDHENMFWYRQDPGLGLRLIYFSYDVKMKEKGDIPEGYSVSREKKERFSLILESASTNQTSMYLCDSSISYEQYFGPGTRLTVT.

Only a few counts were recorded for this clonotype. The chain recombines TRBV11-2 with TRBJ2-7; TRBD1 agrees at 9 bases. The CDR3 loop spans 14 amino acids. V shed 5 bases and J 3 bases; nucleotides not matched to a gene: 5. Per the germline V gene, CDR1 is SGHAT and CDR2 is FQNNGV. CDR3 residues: CASSPQTGGYEQYF. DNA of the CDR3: TGTGCCAGCAGCCCTCAGACAGGGGGCTACGAGCAGTACTTC.

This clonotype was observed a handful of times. The CDR3 sequence: CSVEDAPYTEAFF. The CDR3 nucleotides are TGCAGCGTTGAAGATGCCCCCTACACTGAAGCTTTCTTT. The rearrangement links TRBV29-1 to TRBJ1-1; D call uncertain. CDR1 SQVTM and CDR2 ANQGSEA come from the germline V gene. Trimming stripped 0 bases from V and 3 bases from J, with 8 bases between. The CDR3 runs 13 residues.

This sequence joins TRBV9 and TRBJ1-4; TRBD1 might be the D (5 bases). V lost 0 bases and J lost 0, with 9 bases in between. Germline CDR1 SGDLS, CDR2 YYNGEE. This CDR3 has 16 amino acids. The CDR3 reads CASSVAGRATNEKLFF. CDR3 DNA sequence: TGTGCCAGCAGCGTAGCTGGCAGGGCAACTAATGAAAAACTGTTTTTT.

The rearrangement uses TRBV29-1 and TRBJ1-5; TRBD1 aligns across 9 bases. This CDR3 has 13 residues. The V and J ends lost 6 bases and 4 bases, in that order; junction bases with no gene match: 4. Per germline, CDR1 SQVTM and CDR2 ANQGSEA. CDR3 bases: TGCAGCGTGGGGGGACAGGGTAATCAGCCCCAGCATTTT. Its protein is CSVGGQGNQPQHF. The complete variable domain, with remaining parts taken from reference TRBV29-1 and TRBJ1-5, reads SAVISQKPSRDICQRGTSLTIQCQVDSQVTMMFWYRQQPGQSLTLIATANQGSEATYESGFVIDKFPISRPNLTFSTLTVSNMSPEDSSIYLCSVGGQGNQPQHFGDGTRLSIL.

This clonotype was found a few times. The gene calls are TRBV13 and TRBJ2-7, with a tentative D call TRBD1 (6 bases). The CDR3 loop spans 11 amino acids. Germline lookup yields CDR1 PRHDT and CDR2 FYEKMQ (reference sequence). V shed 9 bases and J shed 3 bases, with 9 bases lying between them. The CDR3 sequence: CARGRGYEQYF. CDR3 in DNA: TGTGCCAGGGGCAGGGGCTACGAGCAGTACTTC.

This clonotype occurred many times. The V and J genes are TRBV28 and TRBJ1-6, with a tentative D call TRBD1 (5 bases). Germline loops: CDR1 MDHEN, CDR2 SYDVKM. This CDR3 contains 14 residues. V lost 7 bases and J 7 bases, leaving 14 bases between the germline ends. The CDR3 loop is CASTHGAVNSPLHF. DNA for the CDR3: TGTGCCAGCACCCACGGGGCGGTCAATTCACCCCTCCACTTT.

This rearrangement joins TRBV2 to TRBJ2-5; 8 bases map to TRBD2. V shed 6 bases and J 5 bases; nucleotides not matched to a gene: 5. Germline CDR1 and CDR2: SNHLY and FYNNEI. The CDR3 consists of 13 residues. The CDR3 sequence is CASSGGAVETQYF. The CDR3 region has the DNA TGTGCCAGCAGCGGGGGGGCCGTGGAGACCCAGTACTTC.

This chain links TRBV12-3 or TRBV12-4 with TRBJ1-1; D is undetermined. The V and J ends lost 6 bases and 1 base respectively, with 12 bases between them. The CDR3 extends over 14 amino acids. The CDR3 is CASRRMGRNTEAFF. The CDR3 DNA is TGTGCCAGCAGGCGAATGGGCAGGAACACTGAAGCTTTCTTT.

The CDR3 region is CASSLGTSGTDTQYF. CDR3 nucleotide sequence: TGTGCCAGCAGCTTAGGGACCAGCGGCACAGATACGCAGTATTTT. V and J are TRBV7-9 and TRBJ2-3; D is unresolved. The length of the CDR3 is 15 residues. Between the trimmed V and J ends, which lost 1 base and 1 base, there was a span of 9 bases. CDR1 and CDR2 (germline): SEHNR, FQNEAQ (reference sequence).

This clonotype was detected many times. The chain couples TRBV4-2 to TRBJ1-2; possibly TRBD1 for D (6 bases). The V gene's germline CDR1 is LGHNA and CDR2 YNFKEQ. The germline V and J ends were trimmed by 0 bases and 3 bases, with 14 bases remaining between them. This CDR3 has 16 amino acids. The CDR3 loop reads CASSQDGAGVHYGYTF. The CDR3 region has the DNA TGTGCCAGCAGCCAAGATGGGGCAGGGGTCCACTATGGCTACACCTTC.

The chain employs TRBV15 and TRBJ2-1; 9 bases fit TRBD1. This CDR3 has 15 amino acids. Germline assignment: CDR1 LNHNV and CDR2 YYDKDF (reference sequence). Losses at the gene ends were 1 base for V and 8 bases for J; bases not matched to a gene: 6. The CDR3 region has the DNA TGTGCCACCAGCAGAGGGGACAGGGCGACCGATGAGCAGTTCTTC. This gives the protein CATSRGDRATDEQFF.

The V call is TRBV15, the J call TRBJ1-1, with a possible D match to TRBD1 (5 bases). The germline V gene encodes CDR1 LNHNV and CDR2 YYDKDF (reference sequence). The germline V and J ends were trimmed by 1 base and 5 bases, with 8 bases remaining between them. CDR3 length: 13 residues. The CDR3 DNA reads TGTGCCACCAGCAGAGCAGGGAGAACTGAAGCTTTCTTT. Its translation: CATSRAGRTEAFF.

Here the CDR3 DNA reads TGTGCCAGCAGTTACGGGGGCGGTGAAAAACTGTTTTTT. Translating it yields CASSYGGGEKLFF. This chain uses TRBV6-5 with TRBJ1-4, with D maybe TRBD1 (6 bases). The CDR3 sequence is 13 residues long. The V gene's germline CDR1 is MNHEY and CDR2 SVGAGI. V dropped 2 bases and J dropped 7 bases, with 8 bases sitting between them.

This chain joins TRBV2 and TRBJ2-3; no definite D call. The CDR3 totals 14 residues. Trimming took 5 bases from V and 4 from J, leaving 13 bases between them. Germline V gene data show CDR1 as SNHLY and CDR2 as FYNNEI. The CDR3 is CASSNYGRPDTQYF. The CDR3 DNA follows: TGTGCCAGCAGTAACTACGGAAGGCCAGATACGCAGTATTTT.

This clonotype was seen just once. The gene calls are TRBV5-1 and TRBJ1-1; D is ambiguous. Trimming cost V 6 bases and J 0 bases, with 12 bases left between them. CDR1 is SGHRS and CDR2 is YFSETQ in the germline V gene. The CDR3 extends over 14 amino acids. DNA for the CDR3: TGCGCCAGCACCCACGGGGAAATGAACACTGAAGCTTTCTTT. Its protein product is CASTHGEMNTEAFF.

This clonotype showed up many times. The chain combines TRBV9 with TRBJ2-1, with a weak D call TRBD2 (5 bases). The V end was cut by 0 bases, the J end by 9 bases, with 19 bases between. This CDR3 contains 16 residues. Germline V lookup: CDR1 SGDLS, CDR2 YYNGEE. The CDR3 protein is CASSVVSGLGPIEQFF. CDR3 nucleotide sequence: TGTGCCAGCAGCGTAGTAAGCGGCCTAGGCCCAATTGAGCAGTTCTTC.

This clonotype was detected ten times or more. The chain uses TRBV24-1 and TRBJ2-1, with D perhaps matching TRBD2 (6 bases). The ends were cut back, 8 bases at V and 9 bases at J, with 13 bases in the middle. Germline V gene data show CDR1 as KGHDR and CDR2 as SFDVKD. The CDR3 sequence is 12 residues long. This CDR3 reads CATNAGWGEQFF. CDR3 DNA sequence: TGTGCCACCAATGCGGGATGGGGTGAGCAGTTCTTC.

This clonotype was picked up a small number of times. CDR3 bases: TGTGCCAGCCGCGAGGGGGCGATGGGCGGCTACACCTTC. This gives the protein CASREGAMGGYTF. This rearrangement joins TRBV6-1 to TRBJ1-2; 7 bases map to TRBD1. This CDR3 is 13 amino acids long. Per the germline V gene, CDR1 is MNHNS and CDR2 is SASEGT. Trimming at V came to 8 bases and at J to 8 bases, leaving 11 bases not matched to a gene.

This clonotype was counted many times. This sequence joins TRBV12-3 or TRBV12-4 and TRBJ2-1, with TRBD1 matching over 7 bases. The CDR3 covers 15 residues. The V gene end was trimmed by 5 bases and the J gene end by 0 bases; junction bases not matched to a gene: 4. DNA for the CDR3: TGTGCCAGCAGTCCTCGGGACAGCTCCTACAATGAGCAGTTCTTC. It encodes CASSPRDSSYNEQFF.

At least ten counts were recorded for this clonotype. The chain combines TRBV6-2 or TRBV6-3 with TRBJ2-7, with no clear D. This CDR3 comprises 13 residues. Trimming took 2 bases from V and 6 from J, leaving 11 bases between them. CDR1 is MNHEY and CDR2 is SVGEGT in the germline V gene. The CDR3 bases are TGTGCCAGCAGTTACGGGGTACCCTCCGAGCAGTACTTC. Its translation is CASSYGVPSEQYF.